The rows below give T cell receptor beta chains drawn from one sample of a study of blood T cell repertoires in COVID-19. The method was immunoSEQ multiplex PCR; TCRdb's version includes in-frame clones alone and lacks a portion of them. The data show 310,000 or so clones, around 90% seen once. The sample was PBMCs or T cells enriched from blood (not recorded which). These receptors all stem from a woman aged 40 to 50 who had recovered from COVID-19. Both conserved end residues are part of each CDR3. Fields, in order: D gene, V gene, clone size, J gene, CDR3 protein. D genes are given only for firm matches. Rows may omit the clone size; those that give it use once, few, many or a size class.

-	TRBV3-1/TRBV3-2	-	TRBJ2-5	CASSQGAGWIAETQYF
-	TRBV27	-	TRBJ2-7	CASSFVGFPTGEQYF
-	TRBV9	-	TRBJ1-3	CASSVGHRVAGNTIYF
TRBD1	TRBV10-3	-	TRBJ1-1	CAISPGGGTEAFF
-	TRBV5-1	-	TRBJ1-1	CATKAVTENTEAFF
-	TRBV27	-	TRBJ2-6	CASSHGTPGANVLTF
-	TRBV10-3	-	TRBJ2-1	CAITETGEQFF
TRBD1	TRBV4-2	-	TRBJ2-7	CASSQQGTGTGGYEQYF
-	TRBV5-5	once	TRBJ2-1	CASSPDSNEQFF
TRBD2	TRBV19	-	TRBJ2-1	CASSMPLAGGPYNEQFF
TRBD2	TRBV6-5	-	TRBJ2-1	CASSFSGTSYNEQFF
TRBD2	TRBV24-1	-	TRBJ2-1	CATSDPLGTKGLGEQFF
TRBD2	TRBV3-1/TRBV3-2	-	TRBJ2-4	CASSVVAGGEDIQYF
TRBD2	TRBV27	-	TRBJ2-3	CASSSGLAPDTQYF
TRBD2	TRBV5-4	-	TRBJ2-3	CASSGGGLAGGRPTDTQYF
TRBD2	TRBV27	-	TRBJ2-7	CASSLAGGPTQYF
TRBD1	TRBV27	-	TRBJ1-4	CASSSRQGINEKLFF
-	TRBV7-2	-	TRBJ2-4	CASSLGGAGPVQYF
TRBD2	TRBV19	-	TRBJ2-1	CASTAGGKNEQFF
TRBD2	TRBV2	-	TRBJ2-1	CASTNIAGGLRYEQFF
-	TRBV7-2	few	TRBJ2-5	CASSLAGPGPKETQYF
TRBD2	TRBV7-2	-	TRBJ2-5	CASSSAGVVGETQYF
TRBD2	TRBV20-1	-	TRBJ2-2	CSASRLAGVTGELFF
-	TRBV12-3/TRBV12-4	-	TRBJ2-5	CASSLYREGTQYF
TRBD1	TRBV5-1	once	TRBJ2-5	CASSFSGTGKQETQYF
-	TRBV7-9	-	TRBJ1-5	CASASRDTNQPQHF
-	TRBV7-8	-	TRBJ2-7	CASMRQGEQYF
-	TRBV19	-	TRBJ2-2	CASTLGHYTGELFF
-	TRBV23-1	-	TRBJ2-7	CASSHGEVVPYEQYF
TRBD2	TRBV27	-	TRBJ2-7	CASGYLAGGPYEQYF
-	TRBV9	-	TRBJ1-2	CASSQRRAGNGYTF
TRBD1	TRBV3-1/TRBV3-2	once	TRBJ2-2	CASRRQGTTGELFF
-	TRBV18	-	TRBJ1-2	CASSPPAGVHGYTF
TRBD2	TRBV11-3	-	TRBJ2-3	CASSLVGAGEGTDTQYF
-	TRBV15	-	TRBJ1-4	CATSRDQGSNEKLFF